These T cell receptor beta chains were read from a single sample in a study of blood T cell repertoires in COVID-19. Clones were read by immunoSEQ multiplex PCR, and TCRdb kept only the in-frame ones, dropping some. The sample contains some 240,000 clones, around 86% of which appear only once. The sequenced material came from peripheral blood. These receptors originate from a man aged 55 to 69 who had recovered from COVID-19. CDR3s include the opening cysteine and the closing phenylalanine or tryptophan. The D gene is left open where the match is weak. Only some rows state a clone size, as once, few, many or a class for expanded clones.

J	V	D	size	CDR3	DNA
TRBJ2-1	TRBV30	.	.	CAWSVSWSGQFF	TGTGCCTGGAGTGTAAGTTGGAGCGGGCAGTTCTTC
TRBJ2-7	TRBV6-5	.	.	CASVPDGGSYEQYF	TGTGCCAGCGTCCCTGACGGGGGATCCTACGAGCAGTACTTC
TRBJ1-1	TRBV5-1	.	.	CASRGSGQANTEAFF	TGCGCCAGCAGGGGCTCGGGACAAGCGAACACTGAAGCTTTCTTT
TRBJ2-5	TRBV5-8	.	.	CASSLTGETQYF	TGTGCCAGCAGCTTGACGGGTGAGACCCAGTACTTC
TRBJ2-7	TRBV24-1	TRBD2	.	CATSDYGTRGYEQYF	TGTGCCACCAGTGATTACGGGACTAGAGGGTACGAGCAGTACTTC
TRBJ2-1	TRBV4-2	TRBD2	.	CASSQDFPSGRTLSYNEQFF	TGTGCCAGCAGCCAAGATTTTCCTAGCGGAAGGACACTCTCCTACAATGAGCAGTTCTTC
TRBJ2-7	TRBV5-6	TRBD1	.	CASSPLGTGAHYEQYF	TGTGCCAGCAGCCCTCTAGGGACAGGGGCTCACTACGAGCAGTACTTC
TRBJ2-2	TRBV7-3	TRBD2	.	CASSPSSGANTGELFF	TGTGCCAGCAGCCCCTCTAGCGGGGCGAACACCGGGGAGCTGTTTTTT
TRBJ2-3	TRBV18	.	.	CASSPPIEDTQYF	TGTGCCAGCTCACCACCGATAGAAGATACGCAGTATTTT
TRBJ1-2	TRBV9	TRBD1	.	CASSEWTGTPGYTF	TGTGCCAGCAGCGAATGGACAGGGACCCCCGGCTACACCTTC
TRBJ1-2	TRBV13	TRBD1	once	CASSLAGQPYGYTF	TGTGCCAGCAGCTTAGCGGGACAGCCATATGGCTACACCTTC
TRBJ1-1	TRBV5-1	TRBD1	.	CASSLELPDRGTEAFF	TGCGCCAGCAGCTTGGAACTACCCGACAGGGGCACTGAAGCTTTCTTT
TRBJ2-3	TRBV6-1	TRBD1	.	CASSEQGESTDTQYF	TGTGCCAGCAGTGAGCAGGGGGAGAGCACAGATACGCAGTATTTT
TRBJ2-5	TRBV4-2	TRBD1	.	CASSQGSGQPTAQYF	TGTGCCAGCAGCCAAGGTTCGGGACAGCCAACGGCCCAGTACTTC
TRBJ2-1	TRBV27	.	.	CASKSGTHVNEQFF	TGTGCCAGCAAATCCGGGACACATGTGAATGAGCAGTTCTTC
TRBJ2-3	TRBV28	TRBD2	.	CASGASGNTDTQYF	TGTGCCAGCGGAGCTAGCGGGAACACAGATACGCAGTATTTT
TRBJ1-6	TRBV5-5	TRBD1	.	CASSTDRAGYSPLHF	TGTGCCAGCAGCACGGACAGGGCTGGGTATTCACCCCTCCACTTT
TRBJ2-7	TRBV5-1	TRBD2	.	CASSRTSGPYEQYF	TGCGCCAGCAGTCGGACTAGCGGTCCCTACGAGCAGTACTTC
TRBJ2-5	TRBV30	.	once	CAWSEDIQETQYF	TGTGCCTGGAGTGAGGACATTCAAGAGACCCAGTACTTC
TRBJ2-3	TRBV18	.	.	CASSPPWASGTDTQYF	TGTGCCAGCTCACCACCGTGGGCAAGTGGTACAGATACGCAGTATTTT
TRBJ1-6	TRBV5-3	.	.	CARSLFPPDRYSYNSPLHF	TGTGCCAGAAGCTTGTTCCCCCCTGACAGGTACTCCTATAATTCACCCCTCCACTTT
TRBJ2-7	TRBV7-2	.	once	CASSLNPSFYEQYF	TGTGCCAGCAGCTTAAATCCCAGTTTCTACGAGCAGTACTTC
TRBJ2-1	TRBV30	TRBD1	.	CAWGTNRGRINEQFF	TGTGCCTGGGGAACGAACAGGGGGCGAATCAATGAGCAGTTCTTC
TRBJ2-3	TRBV29-1	TRBD2	.	CSVDGLAGMGSTDTQYF	TGCAGCGTGGACGGACTAGCGGGGATGGGGAGCACAGATACGCAGTATTTT
TRBJ2-7	TRBV10-1	.	.	CASSDSRKAVSYEQYF	TGCGCCAGCAGTGATAGCCGAAAGGCCGTCTCCTACGAGCAGTACTTC
TRBJ2-1	TRBV19	TRBD2	.	CASTPSGKASYNEQFF	TGTGCCAGTACCCCTAGCGGAAAAGCCTCCTACAATGAGCAGTTCTTC
TRBJ2-1	TRBV7-2	TRBD1	.	CASSLGQGSFNEQFF	TGTGCCAGCAGCTTAGGACAGGGGTCCTTCAATGAGCAGTTCTTC
TRBJ1-2	TRBV12-3/TRBV12-4	.	once	CASSLQGIGGYTF	TGTGCCAGCAGCTTACAGGGCATCGGGGGCTACACCTTC
TRBJ1-2	TRBV5-1	TRBD1	.	CASSSGEGGSRGYTF	TGCGCCAGCAGCTCGGGGGAAGGGGGCTCGAGGGGCTACACCTTC
TRBJ2-1	TRBV7-3	.	.	CASSPRRIAATNEQFF	TGTGCCAGCAGCCCCCGTAGAATAGCGGCGACCAATGAGCAGTTCTTC
TRBJ2-1	TRBV6-2/TRBV6-3	TRBD2	.	CASSLFRGGYNEQFF	TGTGCCAGCAGTCTTTTTCGCGGGGGGTACAATGAGCAGTTCTTC
TRBJ1-1	TRBV7-3	.	.	CASSLGFRGMNTEAFF	TGTGCCAGCAGCTTAGGATTTAGGGGGATGAACACTGAAGCTTTCTTT
TRBJ1-4	TRBV9	.	.	CASSAGQQNPEKLFF	TGTGCCAGCAGCGCTGGACAGCAAAATCCGGAAAAACTGTTTTTT
TRBJ1-1	TRBV19	.	.	CASKEGYTEAFF	TGTGCCAGTAAGGAGGGGTACACTGAAGCTTTCTTT
TRBJ2-6	TRBV19	.	.	CASSTVGVGANVLTF	TGTGCCAGTAGTACTGTAGGGGTTGGGGCCAACGTCCTGACTTTC
TRBJ1-3	TRBV7-8	.	.	CASSLEPSSGNTIYF	TGTGCCAGCAGCTTAGAGCCGAGCTCTGGAAACACCATATATTTT
TRBJ2-7	TRBV11-1	TRBD1	.	CASSLAGQSSYEQYF	TGTGCCAGCAGCTTAGCGGGACAGAGCTCCTACGAGCAGTACTTC
TRBJ1-1	TRBV4-1	.	.	CASSQDRSGFTEAFF	TGCGCCAGCAGCCAAGATCGTTCGGGGTTCACTGAAGCTTTCTTT